A selection of T cell receptor beta chains follows, all from one sample in a study of response to subunit inactivated influenza vaccine. From the RT-PCR reads, TCRdb called clonotypes with MiXCR, one entry per CDR3 protein. In the table there are 450,000 to 500,000 distinct CDR3 sequences, approximately 11% of which are singletons. The source material was PBMCs from blood, sampled roughly 48 days after vaccination. The receptor set was obtained from a man aged 50-60 years who received an inactivated influenza vaccine. CDR3s include the opening cysteine and the closing phenylalanine or tryptophan. Fields, in order: V gene, D gene, J gene, clone size, CDR3 DNA, CDR3 protein. The D gene is left open where the match is weak. Only part of the rows carry a size: once, few, many, or a class if the clone is expanded.

v_call: TRBV18; d_call: NA; j_call: TRBJ2-6; clone_size: NA; cdr3_nt: TGTGCCAGCTCACCACCGAGGGGAGGTGGGGCCAACGTCCTGACTTTC; cdr3_aa: CASSPPRGGGANVLTF
v_call: TRBV20-1; d_call: TRBD2; j_call: TRBJ2-7; clone_size: NA; cdr3_nt: TGCAGTGCAGAATGGGCTAGCGGGGGAAACTACGAGCAGTACTTC; cdr3_aa: CSAEWASGGNYEQYF
v_call: TRBV11-2; d_call: NA; j_call: TRBJ2-5; clone_size: few; cdr3_nt: TGTGCCAGCAGCCATACATCTCCCCAGTACTTC; cdr3_aa: CASSHTSPQYF
v_call: TRBV12-3/TRBV12-4; d_call: NA; j_call: TRBJ2-3; clone_size: many; cdr3_nt: TGTGCCAGCAGTTTGCGGGGTGGCACAGATACGCAGTATTTT; cdr3_aa: CASSLRGGTDTQYF
v_call: TRBV12-3/TRBV12-4; d_call: NA; j_call: TRBJ2-7; clone_size: many; cdr3_nt: TGTGCCAGCAGACAGGGACGAGTGGGGTACGAGCAGTACTTC; cdr3_aa: CASRQGRVGYEQYF
v_call: TRBV12-3/TRBV12-4; d_call: NA; j_call: TRBJ2-7; clone_size: NA; cdr3_nt: TGTGCCAGCAGTTCGGGGGAATCCTACGAGCAGTACTTC; cdr3_aa: CASSSGESYEQYF
v_call: TRBV6-2/TRBV6-3; d_call: NA; j_call: TRBJ2-7; clone_size: NA; cdr3_nt: TGTGCCAGCACGGACTGGAGCTCCTACGAGCAGTACTTC; cdr3_aa: CASTDWSSYEQYF
v_call: TRBV3-1; d_call: TRBD1; j_call: TRBJ1-5; clone_size: many; cdr3_nt: TGTGCCAGCAGCCAAGCCAGGGGGCAGGGGCGAAGGAGCAATCAGCCCCAGCATTTT; cdr3_aa: CASSQARGQGRRSNQPQHF
v_call: TRBV4-1; d_call: NA; j_call: TRBJ1-1; clone_size: many; cdr3_nt: TGCGCCAGCAGCCAAGGTGTGAACACTGAAGCTTTCTTT; cdr3_aa: CASSQGVNTEAFF
v_call: TRBV5-6; d_call: NA; j_call: TRBJ1-1; clone_size: many; cdr3_nt: TGTGCCAGCAGCTTGGGGCGCAGGGTGAACACTGAAGCTTTCTTT; cdr3_aa: CASSLGRRVNTEAFF
v_call: TRBV6-2/TRBV6-3; d_call: NA; j_call: TRBJ2-4; clone_size: few; cdr3_nt: TGTGCCAGCAGTTACTCCGCGACAGGAAACATTCAGTACTTC; cdr3_aa: CASSYSATGNIQYF
v_call: TRBV10-3; d_call: TRBD1; j_call: TRBJ2-5; clone_size: NA; cdr3_nt: TGTGCCATCAGAATGACAGGGGGGACTGGAGAGACCCAGTACTTC; cdr3_aa: CAIRMTGGTGETQYF
v_call: TRBV5-1; d_call: TRBD1; j_call: TRBJ2-3; clone_size: NA; cdr3_nt: TGCGCCAGCAGCCGGGACAGGGCCAGCACAGATACGCAGTATTTT; cdr3_aa: CASSRDRASTDTQYF
v_call: TRBV7-9; d_call: NA; j_call: TRBJ2-3; clone_size: few; cdr3_nt: TGTGCCAGCAGTGGTGCGAGATATACGCAGTATTTT; cdr3_aa: CASSGARYTQYF
v_call: TRBV7-2; d_call: NA; j_call: TRBJ2-1; clone_size: few; cdr3_nt: TGTGCCAGCAGCTCGGGAGCAAAGGATGAGCAGTTCTTC; cdr3_aa: CASSSGAKDEQFF
v_call: TRBV12-3/TRBV12-4; d_call: NA; j_call: TRBJ2-3; clone_size: many; cdr3_nt: TGTGCCAGCAGCCTCGACTGGGTGGGTACGCAGTATTTT; cdr3_aa: CASSLDWVGTQYF
v_call: TRBV4-3; d_call: NA; j_call: TRBJ2-1; clone_size: NA; cdr3_nt: TGCGCCAGCAGCCAAGATTCCGTTGGTGAGCAGTTCTTC; cdr3_aa: CASSQDSVGEQFF
v_call: TRBV18; d_call: NA; j_call: TRBJ2-3; clone_size: many; cdr3_nt: TGTGCCAGCTCACCACCGGTTTTTGCACCGAGCACAGATACGCAGTATTTT; cdr3_aa: CASSPPVFAPSTDTQYF
v_call: TRBV20-1; d_call: NA; j_call: TRBJ2-4; clone_size: few; cdr3_nt: TGCAGCGCCTTGCGGGACATTCAGTACTTC; cdr3_aa: CSALRDIQYF
v_call: TRBV19; d_call: TRBD1; j_call: TRBJ2-7; clone_size: NA; cdr3_nt: TGTGCCAGTAGTATCGCCGGGACAGTTCACGAGCAGTACTTC; cdr3_aa: CASSIAGTVHEQYF
v_call: TRBV20-1; d_call: TRBD2; j_call: TRBJ2-5; clone_size: few; cdr3_nt: TGCAGTGCTAGAAGGCGGGGGGGCCTCGAGACCCAGTACTTC; cdr3_aa: CSARRRGGLETQYF
v_call: TRBV11-1; d_call: NA; j_call: TRBJ2-1; clone_size: NA; cdr3_nt: TGTGCCAGCAGAACCCTTGGGGCCTTAGCGAGCTCCTACAATGAGCAGTTCTTC; cdr3_aa: CASRTLGALASSYNEQFF
v_call: TRBV28; d_call: TRBD1; j_call: TRBJ1-2; clone_size: NA; cdr3_nt: TGTGCCAGCACCCTACGCCTAGGACAGGGGATAATCTATGGCTACACCTTC; cdr3_aa: CASTLRLGQGIIYGYTF
v_call: TRBV4-3; d_call: NA; j_call: TRBJ2-6; clone_size: few; cdr3_nt: TGCGCCAGCAGCCAAGGCCCTGGTCACTCTGGGGCCAACGTCCTGACTTTC; cdr3_aa: CASSQGPGHSGANVLTF
v_call: TRBV20-1; d_call: NA; j_call: TRBJ2-5; clone_size: NA; cdr3_nt: TGCAGTGCTAGATTCTCTTGGGAGACCCAGTACTTC; cdr3_aa: CSARFSWETQYF
v_call: TRBV20-1; d_call: NA; j_call: TRBJ2-7; clone_size: few; cdr3_nt: TGCAGTGGAACGACCTCTACCTACGAGCAGTACTTC; cdr3_aa: CSGTTSTYEQYF
v_call: TRBV29-1; d_call: TRBD2; j_call: TRBJ2-1; clone_size: many; cdr3_nt: TGCAGCGTTGAAGATGGCAGCGGGGGCGTCAATGAGCAGTTCTTC; cdr3_aa: CSVEDGSGGVNEQFF
v_call: TRBV28; d_call: TRBD2; j_call: TRBJ2-1; clone_size: NA; cdr3_nt: TGTGCCAGCAGCCACCACCGAGGGCTAGCGGGAGGCGATGAGCAGTTCTTC; cdr3_aa: CASSHHRGLAGGDEQFF
v_call: TRBV5-5; d_call: NA; j_call: TRBJ1-1; clone_size: few; cdr3_nt: TGTGCCAGCAGCTGGGGTCAGTCTACTTTTTCGAACACTGAAGCTTTCTTT; cdr3_aa: CASSWGQSTFSNTEAFF
v_call: TRBV12-3/TRBV12-4; d_call: NA; j_call: TRBJ1-1; clone_size: many; cdr3_nt: TGTGCCAGCAGTTTATCAGGGAGGTCTGAAGCTTTCTTT; cdr3_aa: CASSLSGRSEAFF
v_call: TRBV7-9; d_call: TRBD1; j_call: TRBJ2-1; clone_size: few; cdr3_nt: TGTGCCAGCAGAACAGGGGCCGACAATGAGCAGTTCTTC; cdr3_aa: CASRTGADNEQFF
v_call: TRBV29-1; d_call: NA; j_call: TRBJ2-5; clone_size: many; cdr3_nt: TGCAGCGTTGGATTAGCGGAGACCCAGTACTTC; cdr3_aa: CSVGLAETQYF
v_call: TRBV20-1; d_call: NA; j_call: TRBJ2-1; clone_size: NA; cdr3_nt: TGCAGTGCTAGAGATAAGGGTAATGAGCAGTTCTTC; cdr3_aa: CSARDKGNEQFF
v_call: TRBV7-9; d_call: TRBD2; j_call: TRBJ2-1; clone_size: NA; cdr3_nt: TGTGCCAGCAGCTATATGACTAGCGGGAGGGCCGATGAGCAGTTCTTC; cdr3_aa: CASSYMTSGRADEQFF
v_call: TRBV18; d_call: NA; j_call: TRBJ2-7; clone_size: NA; cdr3_nt: TGTGCCAGCTCACCACTTGTGGGGGCCCAGAGCTCCTACGAGCAGTACTTC; cdr3_aa: CASSPLVGAQSSYEQYF
v_call: TRBV10-3; d_call: TRBD2; j_call: TRBJ2-5; clone_size: few; cdr3_nt: TGTGCCATCAGTGATAGCGGGGGTTCACAAGAGACCCAGTACTTC; cdr3_aa: CAISDSGGSQETQYF
v_call: TRBV20-1; d_call: NA; j_call: TRBJ2-5; clone_size: NA; cdr3_nt: TGCAGTGCTAGCGGGGGCTCGGGGACCCAGTACTTC; cdr3_aa: CSASGGSGTQYF
v_call: TRBV10-3; d_call: NA; j_call: TRBJ1-5; clone_size: many; cdr3_nt: TGTGCCATCAGCCCCGGGGGGGATCAGCCCCAGCATTTT; cdr3_aa: CAISPGGDQPQHF
v_call: TRBV20-1; d_call: NA; j_call: TRBJ2-5; clone_size: few; cdr3_nt: TGCAGTGCTAGCGACAGGCGAGTCGGGACCCAGTACTTC; cdr3_aa: CSASDRRVGTQYF
v_call: TRBV10-3; d_call: TRBD1; j_call: TRBJ1-1; clone_size: many; cdr3_nt: TGTGCCATCAGTTCCGGGACAGGGGTCTTCACTGAAGCTTTCTTT; cdr3_aa: CAISSGTGVFTEAFF
v_call: TRBV12-3/TRBV12-4; d_call: TRBD2; j_call: TRBJ2-3; clone_size: few; cdr3_nt: TGTGCCAGCAGTAGAAGCGGGACCCTCACAGATACGCAGTATTTT; cdr3_aa: CASSRSGTLTDTQYF
v_call: TRBV12-3/TRBV12-4; d_call: TRBD1; j_call: TRBJ2-7; clone_size: many; cdr3_nt: TGTGCCAGCAGTCGGGACAGTATCTCTGAGCAGTACTTC; cdr3_aa: CASSRDSISEQYF
v_call: TRBV29-1; d_call: NA; j_call: TRBJ2-7; clone_size: many; cdr3_nt: TGCAGCGCGAGAGGGGGGCAGACGTCGGGCGAGCAGTACTTC; cdr3_aa: CSARGGQTSGEQYF
v_call: TRBV7-2; d_call: NA; j_call: TRBJ1-4; clone_size: few; cdr3_nt: TGTGCCAGCAGCCCACGGGGTGGGGCGGGTGAAAAACTGTTTTTT; cdr3_aa: CASSPRGGAGEKLFF
v_call: TRBV12-3/TRBV12-4; d_call: TRBD1; j_call: TRBJ1-4; clone_size: few; cdr3_nt: TGTGCCAGCAGTCCATCCAGGGGGCAAGAAGAAAAACTGTTTTTT; cdr3_aa: CASSPSRGQEEKLFF
v_call: TRBV5-1; d_call: NA; j_call: TRBJ2-3; clone_size: many; cdr3_nt: TGCGCCAGCAGCTTAAGTGGGACTAGCACAGATACGCAGTATTTT; cdr3_aa: CASSLSGTSTDTQYF
v_call: TRBV18; d_call: NA; j_call: TRBJ1-6; clone_size: few; cdr3_nt: TGTGCCAGCTCACCAAAGCAGGGAAATTCACCCCTCCACTTT; cdr3_aa: CASSPKQGNSPLHF
v_call: TRBV6-2/TRBV6-3; d_call: NA; j_call: TRBJ1-2; clone_size: many; cdr3_nt: TGTGCCAGCAGTCCCGGGCCGTGGGGCGACGACTATGGCTACACCTTC; cdr3_aa: CASSPGPWGDDYGYTF